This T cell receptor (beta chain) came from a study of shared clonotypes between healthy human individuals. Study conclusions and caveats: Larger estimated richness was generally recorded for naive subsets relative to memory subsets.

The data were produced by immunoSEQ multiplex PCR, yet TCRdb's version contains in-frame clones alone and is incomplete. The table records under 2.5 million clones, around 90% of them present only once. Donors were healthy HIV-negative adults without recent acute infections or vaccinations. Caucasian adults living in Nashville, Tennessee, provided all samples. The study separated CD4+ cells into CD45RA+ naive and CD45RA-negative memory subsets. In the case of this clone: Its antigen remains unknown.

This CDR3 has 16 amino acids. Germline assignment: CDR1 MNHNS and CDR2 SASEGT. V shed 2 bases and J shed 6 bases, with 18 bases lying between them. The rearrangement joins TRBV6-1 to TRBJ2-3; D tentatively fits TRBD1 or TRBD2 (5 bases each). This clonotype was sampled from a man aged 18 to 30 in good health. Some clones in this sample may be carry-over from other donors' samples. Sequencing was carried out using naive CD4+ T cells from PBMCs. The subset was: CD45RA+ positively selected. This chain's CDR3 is CASSEWGKVVADTQYF. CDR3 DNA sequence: TGTGCCAGCAGTGAATGGGGGAAGGTAGTGGCCGATACGCAGTATTTT.